One sample yielded the 13 T cell receptor beta chains listed below, sequenced in a study of cytomegalovirus exposure and HLA in healthy donors. 13 Jbeta primers and 60 Vbeta primers were used for the PCR. Clones were sequenced by immunoSEQ multiplex PCR, and TCRdb holds only the in-frame ones, with some missing. In the table there are 150,000 to 200,000 clones, approximately 79% of which are singletons. The material sequenced was PBMCs. These receptors all stem from a man aged 40-55 years in good health and CMV-seropositive.

This clone occurred a few times. The gene calls are TRBV27 and TRBJ2-5; D possibly corresponds to TRBD2 (7 bases). Trimming removed 7 bases at V and 4 bases at J, with 16 bases between. The CDR3 is 14 amino acids. CDR1 MNHEY and CDR2 SMNVEV come from the germline V gene (reference sequence). The CDR3 DNA sequence: TGTGCCAGCAAAGAGGGGGGGCCCAGAGAGACCCAGTACTTC. Its protein product is CASKEGGPRETQYF.

The chain combines TRBV19 with TRBJ2-7, with D possibly TRBD1 on 5 matching bases. The CDR3 is made up of 13 amino acids. Germline V lookup: CDR1 LNHDA, CDR2 SQIVND (reference sequence). V dropped 3 bases and J dropped 5 bases, with 11 bases sitting between them. The CDR3 region has the DNA TGTGCCAGTAGTATTCAGGGTGGCGACGAGCAGTACTTC. It codes for CASSIQGGDEQYF.

The chain couples TRBV6-5 to TRBJ1-4; D perhaps matches TRBD1 (5 bases). The CDR3 has 13 residues. Looked up from germline, CDR1 is MNHEY and CDR2 is SVGAGI. V dropped 7 bases and J dropped 3 bases, with 9 bases sitting between them. The CDR3 bases are TGTGCCAGCAAACAAGGGGCTAATGAAAAACTGTTTTTT. Its translation is CASKQGANEKLFF.

This chain joins TRBV27 and TRBJ1-2; 7 nucleotides agree with TRBD1. Germline trimming cut 5 bases from V and 5 bases from J; bases unmatched to any gene: 11. The germline V gene has CDR1 MNHEY and CDR2 SMNVEV (reference sequence). The CDR3 contains 15 residues. The CDR3 region is CASSTNRGSGYGYTF. Written as DNA, the CDR3 is TGTGCCAGCAGTACCAACAGGGGTTCGGGGTATGGCTACACCTTC.

This clone was seen a handful of times. J is TRBJ1-1 and V is TRBV4-3, with TRBD1 identical over 8 bases. The V segment lost 7 bases and the J segment 0 bases; nucleotides outside the gene matches: 4. CDR1 and CDR2 (germline): LGHNA, YSLEER. The CDR3 spans 14 residues. This CDR3 reads CASTQDRVNTEAFF. DNA of the CDR3: TGCGCCAGCACCCAGGACAGGGTGAACACTGAAGCTTTCTTT.

J is TRBJ1-3 and V is TRBV9; possible D gene TRBD1, 5 bases. The CDR3 sequence is 16 residues long. Trimming took off 4 bases at V and 0 bases at J, with 14 bases between the two ends. Germline-derived CDR1 and CDR2 are SGDLS and YYNGEE. Here the CDR3 reads CASSSSRGGSGNTIYF. The CDR3 DNA reads TGTGCCAGCAGCTCAAGTAGGGGAGGCTCTGGAAACACCATATATTTT.

With respect to this clone: Other DNA sequences in this specimen translate into the identical CDR3. The chain is built from TRBV25-1 and TRBJ1-6; D remains unclear. The germline V and J ends were trimmed by 4 bases and 10 bases, with 14 bases remaining between them. The CDR3 totals 14 residues. CDR1 is MGHDK, CDR2 SYGVNS, per germline. The CDR3 coding sequence is TGTGCCAGCAGTGGCCCCCGACTTGAGTCACCCCTCCACTTT. Its protein product is CASSGPRLESPLHF.

Turning to this clone: Germline and junction disagree at one end, which may indicate a read error. This rearrangement joins TRBV10-3 to TRBJ1-1, with a possible D match to TRBD1 (5 bases). The germline V gene has CDR1 ENHRY and CDR2 SYGVKD. This CDR3 is 12 amino acids long. CDR3 in DNA: TGTGCCATCACTGAGGGGAGCACTGAAGCTTTCTTT. The encoded protein is CAITEGSTEAFF.

This chain uses TRBV5-1 with TRBJ2-5; 13 bases are shared with TRBD2. The ends lost 7 bases at V and 5 bases at J; junction bases unmatched: 8. The CDR3 is 15 residues long. CDR1 is SGHRS, CDR2 YFSETQ, per germline. CDR3 sequence reads: CASGKGLAGVETQYF. The CDR3 bases are TGCGCCAGCGGCAAAGGACTAGCGGGGGTCGAGACCCAGTACTTC. The full variable domain, its missing parts supplied by reference TRBV5-1 and TRBJ2-5, is KAGVTQTPRYLIKTRGQQVTLSCSPISGHRSVSWYQQTPGQGLQFLFEYFSETQRNKGNFPGRFSGRQFSNSRSEMNVSTLELGDSALYLCASGKGLAGVETQYFGPGTRLLVL.

This chain links TRBV5-4 with TRBJ1-3; weak D call: TRBD1 (6 bases). Germline V gene lookup returns CDR1 SGHNT and CDR2 YYREEE (reference sequence). Trimming shortened V by 2 bases and J by 0 bases, and 6 bases separated the two germline ends. This CDR3 contains 14 residues. The CDR3 protein is CASSLQGSGNTIYF. CDR3 sequence (DNA): TGTGCCAGCAGCTTACAGGGCTCTGGAAACACCATATATTTT.

The V and J genes are TRBV7-8 and TRBJ2-5; possibly TRBD2 for D (7 bases). Trimming removed 7 bases at V and 4 bases at J, with 25 bases between. From germline, CDR1 is SGHVS and CDR2 FQNEAQ. CDR3 size: 17 residues. CDR3 region: CASTTRPIGGAGETQYF. The DNA of the CDR3 is TGTGCCAGCACCACGCGTCCTATAGGGGGGGCTGGAGAGACCCAGTACTTC. Full variable domain (outside the CDR3, taken from reference TRBV7-8 and TRBJ2-5): GAGVSQSPRYKVAKRGQDVALRCDPISGHVSLFWYQQALGQGPEFLTYFQNEAQLDKSGLPSDRFFAERPEGSVSTLKIQRTQQEDSAVYLCASTTRPIGGAGETQYFGPGTRLLVL.

On this clone itself: One end of the junction is discordant with germline, which a read error may explain. V is TRBV7-9 and J is TRBJ1-1; the D gene is possibly TRBD1 (5 bases). Germline values: CDR1 SEHNR, CDR2 FQNEAQ (reference sequence). The CDR3 runs to 16 residues. In DNA form, the CDR3 reads TGTTCCAGCAGCTTACCAAGCGGGGGTGTGGACACTGAAGCTTTCTTT. Residues: CSSSLPSGGVDTEAFF.

The chain recombines TRBV29-1 with TRBJ2-2; 7 bases fit TRBD2. Losses at the gene ends were 7 bases for V and 0 bases for J; bases not matched to a gene: 11. The CDR3 covers 16 residues. Germline CDR1 is SQVTM and CDR2 is ANQGSEA. In DNA, the CDR3 is TGCAGCGCCCACGGTCCTAGCGGAACGAACACCGGGGAGCTGTTTTTT. Translated, it gives CSAHGPSGTNTGELFF.